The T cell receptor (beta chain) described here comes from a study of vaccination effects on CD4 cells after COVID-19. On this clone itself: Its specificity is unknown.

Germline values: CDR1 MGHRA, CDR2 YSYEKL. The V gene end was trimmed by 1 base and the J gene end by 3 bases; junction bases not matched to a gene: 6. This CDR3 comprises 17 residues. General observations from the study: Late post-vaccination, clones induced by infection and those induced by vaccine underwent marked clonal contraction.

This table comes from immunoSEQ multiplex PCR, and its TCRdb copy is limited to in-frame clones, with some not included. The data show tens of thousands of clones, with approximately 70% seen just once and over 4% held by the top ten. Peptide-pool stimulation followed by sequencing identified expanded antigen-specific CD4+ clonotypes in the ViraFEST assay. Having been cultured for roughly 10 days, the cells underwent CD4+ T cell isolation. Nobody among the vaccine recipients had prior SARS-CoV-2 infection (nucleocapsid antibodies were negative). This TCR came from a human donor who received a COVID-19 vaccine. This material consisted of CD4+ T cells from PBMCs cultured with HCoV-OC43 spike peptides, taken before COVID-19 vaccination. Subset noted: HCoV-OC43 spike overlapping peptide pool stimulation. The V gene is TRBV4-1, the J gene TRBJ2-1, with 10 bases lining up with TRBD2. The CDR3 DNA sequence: TGCGCCAGCAGCCAAGTGACGGGACTAGCGCACTACAATGAGCAGTTCTTC. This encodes CASSQVTGLAHYNEQFF.